This T cell receptor (beta chain) derives from a study of T cells in Graves' hyperthyroidism and ophthalmopathy. The germline V gene encodes CDR1 SGHVS and CDR2 FQNEAQ. The CDR3 contains 14 residues. Unmatched junction bases numbered 5, after V lost 4 bases and J lost 5 bases. This clonotype was seen repeatedly, ten times or more. Amplification targeted TCR beta CDR3 regions from RNA transcripts. HTBI primers were the set used in a first-round RT-PCR of the TCR CDR3. TCRdb re-derived calls from the multiplex PCR reads in MiXCR, one entry per CDR3 protein. The table shows over 700,000 distinct CDR3 sequences, with 38% occurring only once.

Sequencing used blood. V and J are TRBV7-8 and TRBJ1-5, with 7 bases lining up with TRBD1. This clonotype was sampled from a man in his late teens or twenties with Graves' hyperthyroidism. CDR3 sequence (DNA): TGTGCCAGCAGCTGGGGACAGCGGGATCAGCCCCAGCATTTT. Translating it yields CASSWGQRDQPQHF.